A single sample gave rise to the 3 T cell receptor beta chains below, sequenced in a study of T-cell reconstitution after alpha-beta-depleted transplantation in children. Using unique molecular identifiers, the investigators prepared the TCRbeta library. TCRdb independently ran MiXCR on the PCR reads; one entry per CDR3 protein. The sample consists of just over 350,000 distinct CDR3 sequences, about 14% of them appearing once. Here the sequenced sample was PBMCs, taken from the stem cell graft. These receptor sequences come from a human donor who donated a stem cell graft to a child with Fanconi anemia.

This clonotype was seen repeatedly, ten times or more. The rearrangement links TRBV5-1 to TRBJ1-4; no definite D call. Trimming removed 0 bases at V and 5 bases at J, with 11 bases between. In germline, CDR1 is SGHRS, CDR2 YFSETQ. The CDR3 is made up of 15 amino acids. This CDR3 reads CASSLEPTHNEKLFF. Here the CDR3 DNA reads TGCGCCAGCAGCTTGGAACCAACCCACAATGAAAAACTGTTTTTT.

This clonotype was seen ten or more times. The CDR3 is CASSKNPGVNYEQYV. The DNA for the CDR3 is TGTGCCAGCAGTAAGAATCCAGGGGTTAACTACGAGCAGTACGTC. The chain combines TRBV6-1 with TRBJ2-7; TRBD1 is a possible D gene (6 bases). The V gene's germline CDR1 is MNHNS and CDR2 SASEGT. The CDR3 totals 15 residues. Between the trimmed V and J ends, which lost 5 bases and 3 bases, there was a span of 17 bases.

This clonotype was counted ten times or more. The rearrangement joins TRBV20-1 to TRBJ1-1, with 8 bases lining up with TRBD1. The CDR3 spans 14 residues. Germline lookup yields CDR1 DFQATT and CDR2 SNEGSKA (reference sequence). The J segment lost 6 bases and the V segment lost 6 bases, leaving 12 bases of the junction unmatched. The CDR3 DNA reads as TGCAGTGCCTTTACCGGACAGGGAGGACCTGAAGCTTTCTTT. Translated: CSAFTGQGGPEAFF.